This T cell receptor beta chain was identified during a study of cytomegalovirus exposure and HLA in healthy donors. Overall study context: Counted in an early data release were about 85 million unique TCRs from HLA-typed donors. Most genotyped donors, 75% to 85% of 350 to 500, had Caucasian-associated genetic ancestry.

The PCR ran on 60 Vbeta and 13 Jbeta primers. Method: immunoSEQ multiplex PCR; TCRdb's copy keeps in-frame clones and lacks some. The listing contains some 150,000 clones. The length of the CDR3 is 12 residues. Germline V gene sequence: CDR1 LNHDA, CDR2 SQIVND (reference sequence). V lost 6 bases, J lost 10 bases, and 8 bases stayed unmatched. The rearrangement uses TRBV19 and TRBJ1-2; 7 nucleotides match TRBD1. This TCR was sampled from a woman in her late teens or twenties in good health and CMV-seropositive. The sample comprised PBMCs. The CDR3 bases are TGTGCCAGTAGGCCCACCGGACAGGACTACACCTTC. This gives the protein CASRPTGQDYTF.